The 31 T cell receptor beta chains presented below share a single source sample, sequenced in a study of shared clonotypes between healthy human individuals. Generated by immunoSEQ multiplex PCR, the TCRdb table keeps only in-frame clones and is missing some. The repertoire holds about 1.4 million clones, with about 96% as singletons. The specimen sequenced was naive CD4+ T cells sorted from blood. Noted subset: CD45RA+ positively selected. The receptors were sampled from a young man in good health.

J is TRBJ2-2 and V is TRBV10-1, with 9 bases identical to TRBD1. V gave up 4 bases and J gave up 4 bases; unmatched junction bases: 4. Germline CDR1 WNHNN, CDR2 SYGVQD (reference sequence). CDR3 length: 15 amino acids. CDR3 DNA sequence: TGCGCCAGCAGTGTGGTGGGACAGGGCACCGGGGAGCTGTTTTTT. As protein: CASSVVGQGTGELFF.

V gene TRBV18 combines with J gene TRBJ2-6; D might be TRBD1 or TRBD2, each matching 5 bases. Trimming took off 8 bases at V and 2 bases at J, with 19 bases between the two ends. The CDR3 has 17 amino acids. Germline V lookup: CDR1 KGHSH, CDR2 LQKENI. This CDR3 reads CASTLGPWGAGANVLTF. The CDR3 DNA is TGTGCCAGCACCCTGGGGCCCTGGGGAGCTGGGGCCAACGTCCTGACTTTC.

This chain connects TRBV6-5 to TRBJ2-3; weak D call: TRBD2 (5 bases). The V end was cut by 3 bases, the J end by 2 bases, with 12 bases between. The CDR3 consists of 15 residues. CDR1 is MNHEY, CDR2 SVGAGI, per germline. DNA for the CDR3: TGTGCCAGCAGTTATTTCGGGGAACCCACAGATACGCAGTATTTT. Translating gives CASSYFGEPTDTQYF.

V usage is TRBV20-1 and J usage is TRBJ2-1; no firm D call. CDR3 size: 11 residues. V was shortened by 3 bases and J by 8 bases, with 8 bases between the two germline ends. Germline lookup yields CDR1 DFQATT and CDR2 SNEGSKA (reference sequence). CDR3 protein: CSASGIYEQFF. CDR3 coding DNA: TGCAGTGCTAGCGGAATATATGAGCAGTTCTTC.

The J gene is TRBJ2-1, the V gene TRBV7-6; no clear D gene. Trimming took 5 bases from V and 8 from J, leaving 25 bases between them. The CDR3 is made up of 17 amino acids. Germline V gene sequence: CDR1 SGHVS, CDR2 FNYEAQ. CDR3 nucleotide sequence: TGTGCCAGCAGCCCCGGACCTCATTTCCGTCGTGAGGATGAGCAGTTCTTC. Its protein is CASSPGPHFRREDEQFF.

The chain combines TRBV19 with TRBJ2-1, with 13 bases lining up with TRBD2. V gave up 3 bases and J gave up 2 bases; unmatched junction bases: 16. Germline CDR1 is LNHDA and CDR2 is SQIVND (reference sequence). This CDR3 region has 21 residues. The CDR3 nucleotides read TGTGCCAGTAGTATTCGAATCTCCGGGACTAGCGGGATAGGCCCCTACAATGAGCAGTTCTTC. Translating gives CASSIRISGTSGIGPYNEQFF.

The rearrangement uses TRBV5-1 and TRBJ2-1, with unresolved D. The V end lost 3 bases, the J end lost 5 bases, and 12 bases lay between the germline ends. CDR1 SGHRS and CDR2 YFSETQ come from the germline V gene. This CDR3 has 14 amino acids. The CDR3 DNA follows: TGCGCCAGCAGCTATACTGGGCGGAACAATGAGCAGTTCTTC. Its translation: CASSYTGRNNEQFF.

This sequence joins TRBV10-2 and TRBJ2-1; D gene uncertain. The V gene's germline CDR1 is WSHSY and CDR2 SAAADI. V was trimmed by 8 bases and J by 0 bases, leaving 14 bases between them. The CDR3 covers 15 residues. CDR3 in DNA: TGCGCCAGCTCCGGGCCCATACCCTCCTACAATGAGCAGTTCTTC. Residues: CASSGPIPSYNEQFF.

Worth noting for this clone: Other DNA sequences in this sample translate to the same CDR3. J is TRBJ2-1 and V is TRBV18; D is undetermined. CDR3 length: 15 residues. The V end was cut by 3 bases, the J end by 0 bases, with 9 bases between. In germline, CDR1 is KGHSH, CDR2 LQKENI. In DNA, the CDR3 is TGTGCCAGCTCACCGAGTCTATACTCCTACAATGAGCAGTTCTTC. Protein sequence: CASSPSLYSYNEQFF.

This chain uses TRBV28 with TRBJ2-7, with D possibly TRBD2 on 6 matching bases. Trimming removed 2 bases from V and 12 bases from J, with 14 bases in between. The CDR3 spans 12 residues. In germline, CDR1 is MDHEN, CDR2 SYDVKM. CDR3 in DNA: TGTGCCAGCAGTTTAGTTGTCGGGAGTTGGTACTTC. Encoded protein: CASSLVVGSWYF.

The V gene is TRBV9, the J gene TRBJ2-3, with D unresolved. Trimming shortened V by 4 bases and J by 3 bases, and 9 bases separated the two germline ends. The CDR3 totals 13 residues. CDR1 and CDR2 from the germline V gene are SGDLS and YYNGEE. CDR3 sequence (DNA): TGTGCCAGCAGCACGGCTAATACAGATACGCAGTATTTT. It codes for CASSTANTDTQYF.

The table lists this clone with a count of one. This chain connects TRBV25-1 to TRBJ1-1; the D is unclear. The germline gives CDR1 MGHDK, CDR2 SYGVNS. With 7 bases removed from V and 1 base from J, the gap between germline ends came to 13 bases. The CDR3 is 14 residues long. The CDR3 DNA reads TGTGCCAGCACCCCTGGACCGAAGAACACTGAAGCTTTCTTT. Residues: CASTPGPKNTEAFF.

CDR3 sequence (DNA): TGTGCCAGCAGCAAGTGGGCGGTCGGGGAGACCCAGTACTTC. It translates to CASSKWAVGETQYF. The chain couples TRBV7-9 to TRBJ2-5; D is unresolved. Trimming cost V 5 bases and J 5 bases, with 15 bases left between them. Germline V gene lookup returns CDR1 SEHNR and CDR2 FQNEAQ (reference sequence). This CDR3 has 14 residues.

The V and J genes are TRBV28 and TRBJ2-4, with D uncertain. The CDR3 has 16 amino acids. Germline assignment: CDR1 MDHEN and CDR2 SYDVKM. V lost 3 bases, J lost 0 bases, and 12 bases lay in between. The CDR3 DNA is TGTGCCAGCAGTTTCATGGCAGACTTAGCCAAAAACATTCAGTACTTC. Residues: CASSFMADLAKNIQYF. Using reference TRBV28 and TRBJ2-4 for the parts outside the CDR3, the full variable domain is DVKVTQSSRYLVKRTGEKVFLECVQDMDHENMFWYRQDPGLGLRLIYFSYDVKMKEKGDIPEGYSVSREKKERFSLILESASTNQTSMYLCASSFMADLAKNIQYFGAGTRLSVL.

The chain is built from TRBV28 and TRBJ2-4; TRBD2 agrees at 7 bases. This CDR3 comprises 15 residues. V was clipped by 6 bases and J by 9 bases; unmatched bases: 14. Germline lookup yields CDR1 MDHEN and CDR2 SYDVKM. In DNA form, the CDR3 reads TGTGCCAGCAGCACACTACTAGCGCGGAGCGTCATTCAGTACTTC. The encoded protein is CASSTLLARSVIQYF.

The CDR3 sequence is CASSSPGRRTGELFF. CDR3 in DNA: TGTGCCAGCAGTTCCCCGGGGCGTAGAACCGGGGAGCTGTTTTTT. V is TRBV6-5 and J is TRBJ2-2; possibly TRBD1 or TRBD2 for D (5 bases each). In germline, CDR1 is MNHEY, CDR2 SVGAGI. V was clipped by 4 bases and J by 5 bases, with 14 bases between them. This CDR3 has 15 amino acids.

The chain is built from TRBV5-4 and TRBJ2-1; D gene ambiguous. The germline V gene encodes CDR1 SGHNT and CDR2 YYREEE (reference sequence). This CDR3 contains 17 residues. V gave up 2 bases and J gave up 8 bases, with 23 bases separating them. The CDR3 DNA reads as TGTGCCAGCAGCTTTAGGCTAGTAGTGCTGTCGGTGGATGAGCAGTTCTTC. Translated: CASSFRLVVLSVDEQFF.

V is TRBV6-1 and J is TRBJ2-3, with D possibly being TRBD1 (6 bases). The CDR3 runs to 14 residues. Trimming removed 6 bases from V and 6 bases from J, with 16 bases in between. Looked up from germline, CDR1 is MNHNS and CDR2 is SASEGT. This CDR3 is CASSDGPTGDTQYF. As DNA, the CDR3 is TGTGCCAGCAGCGACGGACCCACAGGGGATACGCAGTATTTT.

J is TRBJ2-3 and V is TRBV14; the D gene is possibly TRBD1 (6 bases). The CDR3 runs 13 residues. Germline loops: CDR1 SGHDN, CDR2 FVKESK. Trimming cost V 4 bases and J 11 bases, with 16 bases left between them. In nucleotides, the CDR3 is TGTGCCAGCAGCCCCAGGGGAAGGAAGGTGCAGTATTTT. Its protein product is CASSPRGRKVQYF.

The chain is built from TRBV2 and TRBJ1-1; possibly TRBD1 for D (5 bases). V shed 9 bases and J shed 1 base, with 12 bases lying between them. The CDR3 length is 13 residues. CDR1 and CDR2 (germline): SNHLY, FYNNEI. CDR3 sequence reads: CASFYGGNTEAFF. The DNA for the CDR3 is TGTGCCAGTTTCTACGGGGGGAACACTGAAGCTTTCTTT.

This rearrangement joins TRBV18 to TRBJ2-2, with 15 nucleotides matching TRBD2. This CDR3 spans 19 amino acids. The V and J ends lost 3 bases and 0 bases, in that order; junction bases with no gene match: 5. Germline V gene lookup returns CDR1 KGHSH and CDR2 LQKENI. CDR3 sequence (DNA): TGTGCCAGCTCACCTCTTGGACTAGCGGGAGGGCCGAACACCGGGGAGCTGTTTTTT. Amino acid sequence: CASSPLGLAGGPNTGELFF.

This clone was recorded only once. The chain joins TRBV18 to TRBJ2-5; no clear D gene. Germline CDR1 KGHSH, CDR2 LQKENI. The V gene lost 5 bases and the J gene lost 9 bases, with 13 bases spanning the gap. The CDR3 has 12 residues. The CDR3 protein is CASSYETSAQYF. CDR3 in DNA: TGTGCCAGCTCATACGAGACATCGGCCCAGTACTTC.

The gene calls are TRBV7-7 and TRBJ2-2; D unresolved. This CDR3 has 11 residues. Germline CDR1 SSHAT, CDR2 FNYEAQ (reference sequence). V gave up 8 bases and J gave up 1 base, with 2 bases separating them. The CDR3 DNA is TGTGCCAGCGGGAACACCGGGGAGCTGTTTTTT. Translation: CASGNTGELFF.

V and J are TRBV29-1 and TRBJ2-1; possibly TRBD1 or TRBD2 for D (5 bases each). Per germline, CDR1 SQVTM and CDR2 ANQGSEA. Trimming shortened V by 1 base and J by 0 bases, and 13 bases separated the two germline ends. This CDR3 contains 16 residues. CDR3 sequence: CSVEVGDRRSYNEQFF. CDR3 in DNA: TGCAGCGTTGAAGTGGGGGATCGGCGCTCCTACAATGAGCAGTTCTTC.

The gene calls are TRBV19 and TRBJ2-7; 9 bases match TRBD1. The V segment lost 4 bases and the J segment 3 bases; nucleotides outside the gene matches: 7. CDR1 is LNHDA, CDR2 SQIVND, per germline (reference sequence). This CDR3 is 15 amino acids long. The DNA for the CDR3 is TGTGCCAGTAGTACCACCGGGACAGGGCGCTACGAGCAGTACTTC. Translation gives CASSTTGTGRYEQYF.

The V call is TRBV28, the J call TRBJ2-6; 8 nucleotides line up with TRBD1. From germline, CDR1 is MDHEN and CDR2 SYDVKM. CDR3 length: 16 amino acids. The V gene end was trimmed by 7 bases and the J gene end by 4 bases; junction bases not matched to a gene: 9. DNA for the CDR3: TGTGCCAGCAAGGAGGCAGGGGGCGACGGGGCCAACGTCCTGACTTTC. Translation: CASKEAGGDGANVLTF.

In regard to this clone: The sample has other DNA sequences that encode this CDR3 too. The chain couples TRBV9 to TRBJ2-2; D perhaps matches TRBD1 (6 bases). The V gene's germline CDR1 is SGDLS and CDR2 YYNGEE. The CDR3 spans 15 residues. The V gene lost 0 bases and the J gene lost 0 bases, with 6 bases spanning the gap. CDR3 region: CASSVGTANTGELFF. The CDR3, as DNA: TGTGCCAGCAGCGTAGGGACAGCGAACACCGGGGAGCTGTTTTTT.

CDR3 nucleotide sequence: TGTGCCAGCTCACCAGCGGGGGGGCCCGCAGGGAACACTGAAGCTTTCTTT. Its translation: CASSPAGGPAGNTEAFF. The rearrangement uses TRBV18 and TRBJ1-1, with TRBD1 as a possible D gene (6 bases). The CDR3 runs to 17 residues. Germline V lookup: CDR1 KGHSH, CDR2 LQKENI. V was trimmed by 2 bases and J by 1 base, leaving 17 bases between them.

The chain joins TRBV5-4 to TRBJ2-1; D assignment may be TRBD1 or TRBD2 (6 bases each). V lost 2 bases and J 4 bases, leaving 13 bases between the germline ends. This CDR3 contains 15 residues. Germline V gene lookup returns CDR1 SGHNT and CDR2 YYREEE (reference sequence). DNA for the CDR3: TGTGCCAGCAGCTTCTATCGGGGGCAGTACAATGAGCAGTTCTTC. It encodes CASSFYRGQYNEQFF. Supplemented by reference TRBV5-4 and TRBJ2-1, the full variable domain reads ETGVTQSPTHLIKTRGQQVTLRCSSQSGHNTVSWYQQALGQGPQFIFQYYREEENGRGNFPPRFSGLQFPNYSSELNVNALELDDSALYLCASSFYRGQYNEQFFGPGTRLTVL.

V is TRBV5-1 and J is TRBJ2-2, with TRBD2 identical over 7 bases. Germline V CDR1 and CDR2: SGHRS, YFSETQ. The J segment lost 5 bases and the V segment lost 4 bases, leaving 2 bases of the junction unmatched. CDR3 length: 13 residues. The CDR3 here is CASSRSGTGELFF. CDR3 sequence (DNA): TGCGCCAGCAGCCGTAGCGGGACCGGGGAGCTGTTTTTT.

The chain links TRBV18 to TRBJ1-1; 8 positions agree with TRBD1. The CDR3 is 16 amino acids. Germline V gene lookup returns CDR1 KGHSH and CDR2 LQKENI. The V segment lost 3 bases and the J segment 2 bases; nucleotides outside the gene matches: 8. CDR3 loop: CASSPIRQGTNTEAFF. The CDR3 region has the DNA TGTGCCAGCTCACCCATCAGACAGGGGACCAACACTGAAGCTTTCTTT.